Listed below are T cell receptor beta chains from one sample, sequenced in a study of metastatic and nonmetastatic thyroid tumors. TCRdb re-called clones from the PCR reads using MiXCR. This repertoire shows around 8,200 clones, around 30% found once; its top ten account for approximately 40%. Sequencing used tumor tissue. Receptor source: a male donor with papillary thyroid cancer or a benign thyroid nodule (not recorded which). Some clones in this sample may be carry-over from other donors' samples. Each CDR3 is given with its conserved first and last residue. D genes are given only for firm matches. Clone size is not always given. Where it is, it says once, few, many or a class for expanded clones.

>.|TRBJ2-7|few|TRBV5-1|14
CASSLVASPHEQYF
TGCGCCAGCAGCTTGGTGGCCTCACCCCACGAGCAGTACTTC
>.|TRBJ1-6|few|TRBV6-5|15
CASSSQGAYNSPLHF
TGTGCCAGCAGTTCACAGGGCGCCTATAATTCACCCCTCCACTTT
>.|TRBJ2-6|few|TRBV6-1|17
CASSSPGVRLGSNVLTF
TGTGCCAGCAGTTCCCCGGGCGTTAGGCTTGGGTCCAACGTCCTGACTTTC
>TRBD1|TRBJ2-1|.|TRBV5-1|16
CASSLSGQGVRDEQFF
TGCGCCAGCAGCTTGTCGGGACAGGGGGTAAGGGATGAGCAGTTCTTC
>.|TRBJ1-2|.|TRBV6-1|13
CASTLSDGYGYTF
TGTGCCAGCACCCTGTCCGATGGCTATGGCTACACCTTC
>.|TRBJ2-7|.|TRBV10-3|14
CAISDAKITYEQYF
TGTGCCATCAGCGACGCGAAGATCACCTACGAGCAGTACTTC
>.|TRBJ1-5|medium-sized|TRBV11-2|17
CASSLVQTPTGTQPQHF
TGTGCCAGCAGCTTGGTTCAGACGCCAACGGGAACTCAGCCCCAGCATTTT
>TRBD1|TRBJ2-2|few|TRBV10-2|16
CASSGPGQGNTGELFF
TGCGCCAGCAGTGGCCCGGGACAGGGTAACACCGGGGAGCTGTTTTTT
>.|TRBJ2-7|.|TRBV5-1|14
CASSPRQTYYEQYF
TGCGCCAGCAGCCCCCGACAGACCTACTACGAGCAGTACTTC
>TRBD1|TRBJ1-2|medium-sized|TRBV7-2|15
CASSTPGTANYGYTF
TGTGCCAGCAGCACCCCCGGGACAGCCAACTATGGCTACACCTTC
>TRBD1|TRBJ2-7|many|TRBV15|17
CATSRDSPGQGVYEQYF
TGTGCCACCAGCAGAGATTCACCGGGACAGGGGGTCTACGAGCAGTACTTC
>TRBD2|TRBJ2-1|.|TRBV28|14
CASSFTREGNEQFF
TGTGCCAGCAGTTTTACCCGGGAGGGTAATGAGCAGTTCTTC
>.|TRBJ1-2|.|TRBV5-1|15
CASSSGEGIRYGYTF
TGCGCCAGCAGCTCAGGGGAGGGGATACGGTATGGCTACACCTTC
>TRBD2|TRBJ2-2|.|TRBV6-5|16
CASRLTSGGADGELFF
TGTGCCAGCAGGTTGACTAGCGGGGGGGCCGACGGGGAGCTGTTTTTT
>TRBD2|TRBJ2-5|few|TRBV6-1|15
CASNLLAGGGETQYF
TGTGCCAGCAACCTACTAGCGGGAGGAGGTGAGACCCAGTACTTC
>.|TRBJ2-3|many|TRBV5-1|15
CASSFIGGHSDTQYF
TGCGCCAGCAGCTTTATTGGGGGACATTCAGATACGCAGTATTTT
>TRBD1|TRBJ2-3|.|TRBV2|15
CASSDPDRGTDTQYF
TGTGCCAGCAGTGATCCCGACAGGGGCACAGATACGCAGTATTTT